These 26 T cell receptor beta chains were sequenced from one sample in a study of CDR3 diversity in severe acne. Each CDR3 protein is one row after TCRdb ran MiXCR on the PCR reads. There are fewer than 90,000 distinct CDR3 sequences in the sample; around 50% occur only once, and 11% lies in the top ten. Sequencing used blood. The receptors originated from a male donor with severe acne vulgaris.

This clonotype is termed medium-sized. J is TRBJ1-3 and V is TRBV7-6; D is unresolved. V was shortened by 6 bases and J by 1 base, with 7 bases between the two germline ends. The CDR3 is 13 amino acids. CDR1 SGHVS and CDR2 FNYEAQ come from the germline V gene. CDR3: CASRTGSGNTIYF. Written as DNA, the CDR3 is TGTGCCAGCAGGACGGGGTCTGGAAACACCATATATTTT.

The CDR3, as DNA: TGTGCCACCAGCCCCTACCTAGACGGGGACACTGAAGCTTTCTTT. As protein: CATSPYLDGDTEAFF. The V and J genes are TRBV15 and TRBJ1-1; D unresolved. CDR3 size: 15 residues. Trimming took 5 bases from V and 3 from J, leaving 16 bases between them. Germline V CDR1 and CDR2: LNHNV, YYDKDF (reference sequence).

The chain links TRBV7-2 to TRBJ1-1; D possibly corresponds to TRBD1 (5 bases). The CDR3 has 14 residues. Trimming took 1 base from V and 4 from J, leaving 10 bases between them. CDR1 is SGHTA and CDR2 is FQGNSA in the germline V gene. CDR3 sequence (DNA): TGTGCCAGCAGCTTAGAGGGACGTGGCACTGAAGCTTTCTTT. Translating it yields CASSLEGRGTEAFF.

V and J are TRBV19 and TRBJ1-5; D is unclear. The V end lost 5 bases, the J end lost 1 base, and 12 bases lay between the germline ends. CDR3 length: 15 amino acids. CDR1 and CDR2 from the germline V gene are LNHDA and SQIVND (reference sequence). This chain's CDR3 is CASSSRVQSNQPQHF. CDR3 bases: TGTGCCAGTAGTTCGAGGGTCCAAAGCAATCAGCCCCAGCATTTT.

This clonotype has just a few counts. The chain employs TRBV6-1 and TRBJ2-2; D is undetermined. The germline CDR1 and CDR2 sequences are MNHNS and SASEGT. The CDR3 covers 14 residues. Trimming took 0 bases from V and 3 from J, leaving 5 bases between them. The CDR3 protein is CASSEALDTGELFF. In nucleotides, the CDR3 is TGTGCCAGCAGTGAAGCGCTAGACACCGGGGAGCTGTTTTTT.

The chain has TRBV25-1 and TRBJ2-7; D possibly matches TRBD1 or TRBD2 (5 bases each). Germline loops: CDR1 MGHDK, CDR2 SYGVNS. The CDR3 has 14 residues. V dropped 4 bases and J dropped 5 bases, with 15 bases sitting between them. The CDR3 protein is CASSAEGPPDEQYF. The CDR3 bases are TGTGCCAGCAGTGCAGAGGGACCTCCTGACGAGCAGTACTTC.

The chain links TRBV7-9 to TRBJ2-2; D unresolved. CDR3 length: 12 residues. Germline V CDR1 and CDR2: SEHNR, FQNEAQ (reference sequence). V lost 7 bases and J 4 bases, leaving 7 bases between the germline ends. CDR3 DNA: TGTGCCAGCACGCTGGGCACCGGGGAGCTGTTTTTT. It specifies CASTLGTGELFF.

The table lists this clonotype with many counts. The chain links TRBV5-8 to TRBJ2-1; 12 positions match TRBD2. J was trimmed by 14 bases and V by 7 bases; bases with no gene match: 16. There are 15 residues in the CDR3. Germline V gives CDR1 SGHTS, CDR2 YDEGEE. The CDR3 region has the DNA TGTGCCAGCGGAACTCCAGGACTAGCGGGAACTGAAAAGTTCTTC. Its translation: CASGTPGLAGTEKFF.

About this clonotype: One end of the junction is discordant with germline, which a read error may explain. The chain recombines TRBV7-6 with TRBJ2-2, with D perhaps given as TRBD1 or TRBD2 (5 bases each). This CDR3 is 14 amino acids long. Germline CDR1 is SGHVS and CDR2 is FNYEAQ. The CDR3 reads CARSSGPNTGELFF. CDR3 DNA sequence: TGTGCCAGAAGCTCGGGACCTAACACCGGGGAGCTGTTTTTT.

This clonotype turned up a few times. The CDR3 bases are TGTGCCATCAGTTTCAACGGGGGGACTGAAGCTTTCTTT. Translating gives CAISFNGGTEAFF. The rearrangement links TRBV10-3 to TRBJ1-1; D is possibly TRBD1 (5 bases). The CDR3 is 13 amino acids. The V gene's germline CDR1 is ENHRY and CDR2 SYGVKD. Trimming stripped 5 bases from V and 5 bases from J, with 12 bases between.

This clonotype was seen at least ten times. The V and J genes are TRBV5-5 and TRBJ2-3; the D is unclear. The V gene's germline CDR1 is SGHKS and CDR2 YYEKEE (reference sequence). This CDR3 region has 14 residues. Trimming removed 2 bases from V and 4 bases from J, with 11 bases in between. The CDR3 coding sequence is TGTGCCAGCAGCTTTAAGCTTCCTCCAGATACGCAGTATTTT. This translates into CASSFKLPPDTQYF.

This clonotype occurred many times. A junction end diverges from the germline sequence, so it may reflect a read error. The chain carries TRBV5-4 and TRBJ2-1; no definite D call. The CDR3 loop spans 11 amino acids. From germline, CDR1 is SGHNT and CDR2 YYREEE (reference sequence). The chain's CDR3 is CASSFLTGLIF. In DNA, the CDR3 is TGTGCCAGCAGCTTCCTGACTGGTTTGATCTTC. Full variable domain (rest looked up from reference TRBV5-4 and TRBJ2-1): ETGVTQSPTHLIKTRGQQVTLRCSSQSGHNTVSWYQQALGQGPQFIFQYYREEENGRGNFPPRFSGLQFPNYSSELNVNALELDDSALYLCASSFLTGLIFGPGTRLTVL.

The chain carries TRBV5-1 and TRBJ2-7; no firm D call. This CDR3 comprises 11 residues. From germline, CDR1 is SGHRS and CDR2 YFSETQ. The V gene lost 5 bases and the J gene lost 0 bases, with 3 bases spanning the gap. The CDR3 DNA is TGCGCCAGCAGATACTCCTACGAGCAGTACTTC. Its translation: CASRYSYEQYF. Variable domain in full (rest from reference TRBV5-1 and TRBJ2-7): KAGVTQTPRYLIKTRGQQVTLSCSPISGHRSVSWYQQTPGQGLQFLFEYFSETQRNKGNFPGRFSGRQFSNSRSEMNVSTLELGDSALYLCASRYSYEQYFGPGTRLTVT.

This clonotype was picked up many times. The chain has TRBV20-1 and TRBJ2-7; D not certain. The ends were cut back, 2 bases at V and 2 bases at J, with 10 bases in the middle. The CDR3 consists of 13 residues. CDR1 is DFQATT and CDR2 is SNEGSKA in the germline V gene (reference sequence). In DNA form, the CDR3 reads TGCAGTGCTAGAAAGGCTGAACCCTACGAGCAGTACTTC. This sequence encodes CSARKAEPYEQYF.

J is TRBJ2-5 and V is TRBV29-1; perhaps TRBD2 as D (6 bases). Germline V gives CDR1 SQVTM, CDR2 ANQGSEA. This CDR3 region has 12 residues. V was shortened by 7 bases and J by 5 bases, with 14 bases between the two germline ends. Here the CDR3 reads CSDGGVGETQYF. The CDR3 coding sequence is TGCAGCGACGGGGGAGTCGGGGAGACCCAGTACTTC. Combining the CDR3 with reference TRBV29-1 and TRBJ2-5 gives the whole variable domain SAVISQKPSRDICQRGTSLTIQCQVDSQVTMMFWYRQQPGQSLTLIATANQGSEATYESGFVIDKFPISRPNLTFSTLTVSNMSPEDSSIYLCSDGGVGETQYFGPGTRLLVL.

This clonotype was observed many times. The V and J genes are TRBV20-1 and TRBJ2-7; perhaps TRBD2 as D (6 bases). V was pared by 6 bases and J by 1 base, with 13 bases between. Per the germline V gene, CDR1 is DFQATT and CDR2 is SNEGSKA (reference sequence). This CDR3 contains 13 residues. The CDR3 sequence is CSARGLYSYEQYV. The CDR3 bases are TGCAGTGCCCGGGGACTTTATTCCTACGAGCAGTACGTC.

This clonotype was observed a few times. V and J are TRBV28 and TRBJ2-3, with D perhaps matching TRBD1 (5 bases). CDR1 and CDR2 from the germline V gene are MDHEN and SYDVKM. The CDR3 totals 12 residues. V was cut by 5 bases and J by 4 bases, with 7 bases left in between. The CDR3 protein is CASSQQADTQYF. The CDR3, as DNA: TGTGCCAGCAGTCAACAGGCAGATACGCAGTATTTT.

This clonotype was found many times. The V and J genes are TRBV29-1 and TRBJ2-7; 7 bases agree with TRBD1. V gave up 6 bases and J gave up 3 bases; unmatched junction bases: 5. The CDR3 is made up of 12 amino acids. The germline V gene encodes CDR1 SQVTM and CDR2 ANQGSEA. CDR3 protein: CSVRWTGYEQYF. In DNA form, the CDR3 reads TGCAGCGTCCGGTGGACAGGCTACGAGCAGTACTTC.

The genes are TRBV20-1 and TRBJ2-7; 11 bases agree with TRBD1. This CDR3 comprises 15 residues. Germline V gives CDR1 DFQATT, CDR2 SNEGSKA (reference sequence). Losses at the gene ends were 1 base for V and 6 bases for J; bases not matched to a gene: 8. The CDR3, as DNA: TGCAGTGCTAGAGTTACTAACGGACAGGGGGCCGAGCAGTACTTC. Its translation is CSARVTNGQGAEQYF.

In the case of this clonotype: This may stem from a read error, because a much larger clone lies one nucleotide away. This chain uses TRBV2 with TRBJ2-1; TRBD1 agrees at 9 bases. Germline V gene data show CDR1 as SNHLY and CDR2 as FYNNEI. The CDR3 has 16 residues. The CDR3 DNA sequence: TGTGCCAGCAGTGGAGCCCGGGACAGGGACTACGATGAGCAGTTCTTC. Amino acid sequence: CASSGARDRDYDEQFF.

This clonotype was seen at least ten times. The chain recombines TRBV5-6 with TRBJ2-2, with D unclear. Germline CDR1 is SGHDT and CDR2 is YYEEEE. CDR3 length: 13 amino acids. Deletions cut 0 bases from V and 5 bases from J, with 5 bases between. The CDR3 coding sequence is TGTGCCAGCAGCTTGGGGGATACCGGGGAGCTGTTTTTT. The encoded protein is CASSLGDTGELFF.

This clonotype was seen only once. The V gene is TRBV20-1, the J gene TRBJ2-7, with 10 bases lining up with TRBD2. Per germline, CDR1 DFQATT and CDR2 SNEGSKA (reference sequence). V shed 1 base and J 3 bases; nucleotides not matched to a gene: 6. This CDR3 has 15 amino acids. CDR3 in amino acids: CSARASGREGYEQYF. CDR3 nucleotide sequence: TGCAGTGCTAGAGCTAGCGGGAGAGAAGGCTACGAGCAGTACTTC.

The V call is TRBV7-3, the J call TRBJ1-2; D is ambiguous. The length of the CDR3 is 9 residues. The V and J ends lost 5 bases and 10 bases respectively, with 5 bases between them. Germline V gene data show CDR1 as SGHTA and CDR2 as FQGTGA. The CDR3 DNA reads TGTGCCAGCAGCCTCCTCTACACCTTC. Protein sequence: CASSLLYTF.

This rearrangement joins TRBV25-1 to TRBJ2-5; 9 nucleotides agree with TRBD1. The CDR3 spans 15 residues. Germline trimming cut 6 bases from V and 5 bases from J; bases unmatched to any gene: 10. The germline gives CDR1 MGHDK, CDR2 SYGVNS. CDR3 amino acids: CASSVEGGTGETQYF. CDR3 nucleotide sequence: TGTGCCAGCAGCGTAGAAGGAGGGACAGGGGAGACCCAGTACTTC. Complete variable domain (other parts from reference TRBV25-1 and TRBJ2-5): EADIYQTPRYLVIGTGKKITLECSQTMGHDKMYWYQQDPGMELHLIHYSYGVNSTEKGDLSSESTVSRIRTEHFPLTLESARPSHTSQYLCASSVEGGTGETQYFGPGTRLLVL.

Here the CDR3 reads CATSSRDSPYEQYF. CDR3 in DNA: TGTGCCACCAGCAGTAGAGACAGCCCCTACGAGCAGTACTTC. This chain connects TRBV15 to TRBJ2-7; TRBD1 might be the D (5 bases). Germline V CDR1 and CDR2: LNHNV, YYDKDF (reference sequence). Trimming removed 3 bases from V and 2 bases from J, with 11 bases in between. This CDR3 spans 14 amino acids.

On this clonotype itself: One base away lies a much larger clone, so this may be a sequencing read error. This CDR3 is missing its conserved last phenylalanine or tryptophan, likely due to a read error. The CDR3 loop reads CASRGANTGELFS. DNA for the CDR3: TGCGCCTCGCGGGGTGCGAACACCGGGGAGCTGTTTTCT. This chain connects TRBV10-2 to TRBJ2-2; possibly TRBD2 for D (6 bases). V lost 11 bases to trimming and J lost 0 bases, with 10 bases between them. The germline V gene encodes CDR1 WSHSY and CDR2 SAAADI. CDR3 size: 13 residues.